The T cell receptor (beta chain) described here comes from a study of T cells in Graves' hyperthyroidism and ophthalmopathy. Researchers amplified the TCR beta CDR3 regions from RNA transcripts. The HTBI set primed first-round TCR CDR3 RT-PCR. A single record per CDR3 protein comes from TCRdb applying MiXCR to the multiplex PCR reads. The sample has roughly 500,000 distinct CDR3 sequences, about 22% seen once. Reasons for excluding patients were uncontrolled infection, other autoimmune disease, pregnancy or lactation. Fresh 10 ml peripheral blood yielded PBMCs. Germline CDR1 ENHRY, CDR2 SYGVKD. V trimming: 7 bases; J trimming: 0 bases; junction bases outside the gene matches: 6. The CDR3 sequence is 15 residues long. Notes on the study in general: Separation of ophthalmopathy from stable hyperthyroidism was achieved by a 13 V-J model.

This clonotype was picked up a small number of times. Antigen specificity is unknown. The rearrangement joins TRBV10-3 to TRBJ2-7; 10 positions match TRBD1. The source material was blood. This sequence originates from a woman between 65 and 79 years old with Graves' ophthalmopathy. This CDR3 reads CAITSGDRGSYEQYF. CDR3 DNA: TGTGCCATCACCTCGGGGGACAGGGGCTCCTACGAGCAGTACTTC.